This T cell receptor beta chain was captured in a study of metastatic and nonmetastatic thyroid tumors. CDR1 MNHNS and CDR2 SASEGT come from the germline V gene. The CDR3 extends over 16 amino acids. V gave up 5 bases and J gave up 0 bases; unmatched junction bases: 8. TCRdb ran MiXCR on the PCR reads. Among several thousand clones listed, around 15% were seen once. Each patient went into thyroid surgery without having received any treatment. This clone counts as medium-sized. The sample was blood. The chain links TRBV6-1 to TRBJ2-7; 9 bases agree with TRBD1. The clonotype comes from a female donor with papillary thyroid cancer or a benign thyroid nodule (not recorded which). Some clones in this sample may be carry-over from other donors' samples. This CDR3 reads CASSFNRGLSSYEQYF. CDR3 bases: TGTGCCAGCAGTTTTAACAGGGGGCTCAGCTCCTACGAGCAGTACTTC.